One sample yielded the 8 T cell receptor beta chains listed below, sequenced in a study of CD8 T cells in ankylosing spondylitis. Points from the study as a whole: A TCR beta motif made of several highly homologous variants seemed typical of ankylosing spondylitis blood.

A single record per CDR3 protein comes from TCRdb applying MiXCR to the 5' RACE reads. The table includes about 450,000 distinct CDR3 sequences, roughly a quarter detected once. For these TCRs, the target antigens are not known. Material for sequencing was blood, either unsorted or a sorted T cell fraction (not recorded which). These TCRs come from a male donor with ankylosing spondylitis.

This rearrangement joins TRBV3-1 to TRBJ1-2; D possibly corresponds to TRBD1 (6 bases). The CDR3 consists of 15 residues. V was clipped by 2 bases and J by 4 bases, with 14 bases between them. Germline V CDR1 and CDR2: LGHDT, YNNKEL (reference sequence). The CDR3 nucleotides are TGTGCCAGCAGCCAACAGTCAACAGGGAGCTATGGCTACACCTTC. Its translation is CASSQQSTGSYGYTF. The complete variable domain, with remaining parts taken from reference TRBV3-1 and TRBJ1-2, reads DTAVSQTPKYLVTQMGNDKSIKCEQNLGHDTMYWYKQDSKKFLKIMFSYNNKELIINETVPNRFSPKSPDKAHLNLHINSLELGDSAVYFCASSQQSTGSYGYTFGSGTRLTVV.

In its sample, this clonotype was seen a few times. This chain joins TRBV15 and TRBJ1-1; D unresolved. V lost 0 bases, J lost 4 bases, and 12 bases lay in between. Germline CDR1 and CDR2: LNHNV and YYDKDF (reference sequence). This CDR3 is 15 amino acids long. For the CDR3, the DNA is TGTGCCACCAGCAGAGATAGGGCCCAAGGCACTGAAGCTTTCTTT. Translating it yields CATSRDRAQGTEAFF.

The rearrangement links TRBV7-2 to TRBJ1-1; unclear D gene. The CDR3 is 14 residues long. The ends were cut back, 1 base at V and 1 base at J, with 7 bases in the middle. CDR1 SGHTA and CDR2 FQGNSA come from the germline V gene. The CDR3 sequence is CASSLEYSNTEAFF. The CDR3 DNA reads TGTGCCAGCAGCTTAGAATACTCGAACACTGAAGCTTTCTTT.

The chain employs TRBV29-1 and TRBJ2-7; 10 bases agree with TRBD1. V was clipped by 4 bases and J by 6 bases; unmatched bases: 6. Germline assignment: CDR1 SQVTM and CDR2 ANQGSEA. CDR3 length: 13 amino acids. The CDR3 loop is CSVAGQGNGEQYV. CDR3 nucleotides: TGCAGCGTTGCGGGACAGGGGAACGGCGAGCAGTACGTC.

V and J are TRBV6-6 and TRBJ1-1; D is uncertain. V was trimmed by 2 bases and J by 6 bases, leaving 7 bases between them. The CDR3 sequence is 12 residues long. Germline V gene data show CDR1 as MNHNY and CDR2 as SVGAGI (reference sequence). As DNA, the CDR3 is TGTGCCAGCAGTTACGCTGGGGCTGAAGCTTTCTTT. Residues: CASSYAGAEAFF.

CDR3 sequence (DNA): TGTGCCAGCAGCGGTCGTTCAAACTATGGCTACACCTTC. This translates into CASSGRSNYGYTF. The V gene is TRBV3-1, the J gene TRBJ1-2, with unresolved D. The CDR3 has 13 amino acids. Looked up from germline, CDR1 is LGHDT and CDR2 is YNNKEL (reference sequence). V was pared by 5 bases and J by 2 bases, with 9 bases between.

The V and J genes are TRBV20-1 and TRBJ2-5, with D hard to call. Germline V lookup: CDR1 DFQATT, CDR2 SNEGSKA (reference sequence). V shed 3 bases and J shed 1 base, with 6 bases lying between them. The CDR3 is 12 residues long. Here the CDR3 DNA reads TGCAGTGCTAGTCGTCCCCAAGAGACCCAGTACTTC. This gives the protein CSASRPQETQYF.

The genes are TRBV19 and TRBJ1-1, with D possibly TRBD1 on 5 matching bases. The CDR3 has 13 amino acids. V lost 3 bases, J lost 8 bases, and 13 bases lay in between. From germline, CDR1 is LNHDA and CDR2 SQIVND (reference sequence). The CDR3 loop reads CASSIRGALEAFF. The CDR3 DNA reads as TGTGCCAGTAGTATCCGGGGCGCGTTGGAAGCTTTCTTT. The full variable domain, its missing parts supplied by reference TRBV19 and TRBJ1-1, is DGGITQSPKYLFRKEGQNVTLSCEQNLNHDAMYWYRQDPGQGLRLIYYSQIVNDFQKGDIAEGYSVSREKKESFPLTVTSAQKNPTAFYLCASSIRGALEAFFGQGTRLTVV.